This T cell receptor beta chain was identified during a study of cytomegalovirus exposure and HLA in healthy donors. Overall study results and limits: Reports indicated that the classifier achieved high specificity and sensitivity in diagnosing cytomegalovirus status.

PCR employed 60 Vbeta and 13 Jbeta primers. Generated by immunoSEQ multiplex PCR, the TCRdb table keeps only in-frame clones and is missing some. The table lists some 190,000 clones, more than 65% of them singletons. Worth noting for this clone: Its antigen is undetermined.

Germline V CDR1 and CDR2: SGHTA, FQGTGA. This CDR3 region has 14 residues. V was clipped by 4 bases and J by 9 bases; unmatched bases: 6. The gene calls are TRBV7-3 and TRBJ2-3; 11 bases are shared with TRBD1. The sample taken for sequencing was PBMCs. The TCR originated in a female donor in good health and CMV-seronegative. DNA of the CDR3: TGTGCCAGCAGCTCGGGACAGGGGGGATGGACGCAGTATTTT. The encoded protein is CASSSGQGGWTQYF.